This is a list of T cell receptor beta chains from one sample in a study of blood T cells in healthy people across ages. MiXCR, applied by TCRdb to the 5' RACE reads, yields one record per CDR3 protein. The sample carries approximately 800,000 distinct CDR3 sequences, around half recorded once. Sequenced sample: blood. These receptors were collected from a man at least 80 years old in good health. CDR3s include the opening cysteine and the closing phenylalanine or tryptophan. D genes are given only for firm matches. The listing skips clone size in some rows; elsewhere it reads once, few, many or a size class.

v_gene: TRBV9
abundance: -
j_gene: TRBJ2-5
d_gene: TRBD2
len: 15
CDR3nt: TGTGCCAGCAGCTCGGGGACTTGCGGGAGGGAGACCCAGTACTTC
CDR3aa: CASSSGTCGRETQYF

v_gene: TRBV5-4
abundance: -
j_gene: TRBJ1-2
d_gene: -
len: 14
CDR3nt: TGTGCCAGCAGCCCGCCGCCCGGGGCTGGTGGCTACACCTTC
CDR3aa: CASSPPPGAGGYTF

v_gene: TRBV20-1
abundance: -
j_gene: TRBJ1-4
d_gene: TRBD1
len: 14
CDR3nt: TGCAGTGCTAGGGGGACAGGGTGGAATGAAAAACTGTTTTTT
CDR3aa: CSARGTGWNEKLFF

v_gene: TRBV28
abundance: -
j_gene: TRBJ1-6
d_gene: -
len: 14
CDR3nt: TGTGCCAGCAGACCGGGTGCGGGGTATGCACCCCTCCACTTT
CDR3aa: CASRPGAGYAPLHF

v_gene: TRBV7-9
abundance: -
j_gene: TRBJ1-2
d_gene: -
len: 13
CDR3nt: TGTGCCAGCAGCGATACAGGGATCTATGGCTACACCTTC
CDR3aa: CASSDTGIYGYTF

v_gene: TRBV19
abundance: -
j_gene: TRBJ2-2
d_gene: TRBD2
len: 15
CDR3nt: TGTGCCAGTATGGGGCGGGAGGGCAACACCGGGGAGCTGTTTTTT
CDR3aa: CASMGREGNTGELFF

v_gene: TRBV28
abundance: -
j_gene: TRBJ2-2
d_gene: -
len: 15
CDR3nt: TGTGCCAGCACTAGTAGGGGGGAGAACACCGGGGAGCTGTTTTTT
CDR3aa: CASTSRGENTGELFF

v_gene: TRBV20-1
abundance: -
j_gene: TRBJ2-5
d_gene: -
len: 12
CDR3nt: TGCAGTGCTCGACAGCCGGGGAGAGGCCAGTACTTC
CDR3aa: CSARQPGRGQYF

v_gene: TRBV10-2
abundance: few
j_gene: TRBJ1-6
d_gene: TRBD1
len: 16
CDR3nt: TGCGCCAGCAGTGACAGGGGGAGCTCCTATAATTCACCCCTCCACTTT
CDR3aa: CASSDRGSSYNSPLHF

v_gene: TRBV6-5
abundance: -
j_gene: TRBJ2-1
d_gene: -
len: 15
CDR3nt: TGTGCCAGCAGTTACTTGGGGAGCGGAGACAATGAGCAGTTCTTC
CDR3aa: CASSYLGSGDNEQFF

v_gene: TRBV6-6
abundance: -
j_gene: TRBJ2-5
d_gene: -
len: 16
CDR3nt: TGTGCCAGCAGTTACGTGGGCGGGAATCTCCAAGAGACCCAGTACTTC
CDR3aa: CASSYVGGNLQETQYF

v_gene: TRBV28
abundance: few
j_gene: TRBJ2-7
d_gene: -
len: 15
CDR3nt: TGTGCCAGCAGTTTCCGGGGGACATCTCAGGACGAGCAGTACTTC
CDR3aa: CASSFRGTSQDEQYF

v_gene: TRBV20-1
abundance: -
j_gene: TRBJ2-5
d_gene: -
len: 14
CDR3nt: TGCAGTGCTCGACGGGCAGGGGACCAAGAGACCCAGTACTTC
CDR3aa: CSARRAGDQETQYF

v_gene: TRBV5-1
abundance: -
j_gene: TRBJ2-7
d_gene: TRBD1
len: 14
CDR3nt: TGCGCCAGCAGCGAGCAGGGGGCCTCCTACGAGCAGTACTTC
CDR3aa: CASSEQGASYEQYF

v_gene: TRBV20-1
abundance: -
j_gene: TRBJ2-2
d_gene: -
len: 17
CDR3nt: TGCAGTGCTAGAGAACTGGGACGAAAGGCGAACACCGGGGAGCTGTTTTTT
CDR3aa: CSARELGRKANTGELFF

v_gene: TRBV5-1
abundance: -
j_gene: TRBJ2-1
d_gene: TRBD2
len: 15
CDR3nt: TGCGCCAGCAGCTTGACTAGCGGGAGTGGCGATGAGCAGTTCTTC
CDR3aa: CASSLTSGSGDEQFF

v_gene: TRBV6-5
abundance: -
j_gene: TRBJ2-7
d_gene: -
len: 14
CDR3nt: TGTGCCAGCAGGATTTTCGGCGGCTCCTACGAGCAGTACTTC
CDR3aa: CASRIFGGSYEQYF

v_gene: TRBV6-5
abundance: few
j_gene: TRBJ1-5
d_gene: TRBD1
len: 15
CDR3nt: TGTGCCAGCAAGGCCGGGACAGGGTTTTCCCAGCCCCAGCATTTT
CDR3aa: CASKAGTGFSQPQHF

v_gene: TRBV27
abundance: -
j_gene: TRBJ1-1
d_gene: -
len: 14
CDR3nt: TGTGCCAGCGGACCTCGTCAGGCTACCACTGAAGCTTTCTTT
CDR3aa: CASGPRQATTEAFF

v_gene: TRBV3-1
abundance: -
j_gene: TRBJ2-7
d_gene: TRBD2
len: 14
CDR3nt: TGTGCCAGCAGAAGCGGGGGACTACCGTACGGGCAGTACTTC
CDR3aa: CASRSGGLPYGQYF

v_gene: TRBV5-1
abundance: -
j_gene: TRBJ2-7
d_gene: TRBD2
len: 19
CDR3nt: TGCGCCAGCAGCTTGGGATTACAGGGACTAGCGGGAGATTCCTACGAGCAGTACTTC
CDR3aa: CASSLGLQGLAGDSYEQYF

v_gene: TRBV12-3/TRBV12-4
abundance: -
j_gene: TRBJ2-3
d_gene: -
len: 14
CDR3nt: TGTGCCAGCAGTTTAAGCCTAGGCGGCGATACGCAGTATTTT
CDR3aa: CASSLSLGGDTQYF

v_gene: TRBV9
abundance: -
j_gene: TRBJ2-3
d_gene: -
len: 15
CDR3nt: TGTGCCAGCAGTGTAGCGGAGGGCAGGGGCGATACGCAGTATTTT
CDR3aa: CASSVAEGRGDTQYF

v_gene: TRBV7-2
abundance: once
j_gene: TRBJ2-7
d_gene: -
len: 16
CDR3nt: TGTGCCAGCAGCTTAGGGGGGTACAGGTCCTCCTACGAGCAGTACTTC
CDR3aa: CASSLGGYRSSYEQYF

v_gene: TRBV7-6
abundance: -
j_gene: TRBJ1-6
d_gene: TRBD1
len: 13
CDR3nt: TGTGCCGGACAGGGGCCCTATAATTCACCCCTCCACTTT
CDR3aa: CAGQGPYNSPLHF

v_gene: TRBV6-6
abundance: -
j_gene: TRBJ2-7
d_gene: TRBD2
len: 16
CDR3nt: TGTGCCAGCAGTTACGGGACTAGCGGGACCTCCTACGAGCAGTACTTC
CDR3aa: CASSYGTSGTSYEQYF

v_gene: TRBV29-1
abundance: -
j_gene: TRBJ1-5
d_gene: -
len: 12
CDR3nt: TGCAGCGCAACCGGACGCAATCAGCCCCAGCATTTT
CDR3aa: CSATGRNQPQHF

v_gene: TRBV7-2
abundance: -
j_gene: TRBJ2-1
d_gene: -
len: 14
CDR3nt: TGTGCCAGCAGCTTGCGGACTCCCCCAAGTGAGCAGTTCTTC
CDR3aa: CASSLRTPPSEQFF

v_gene: TRBV5-1
abundance: few
j_gene: TRBJ2-1
d_gene: TRBD2
len: 16
CDR3nt: TGCGCCAGCAGCCCATCCGGGACTAGCGCGTACAATGAGCAGTTCTTC
CDR3aa: CASSPSGTSAYNEQFF

v_gene: TRBV6-5
abundance: -
j_gene: TRBJ2-1
d_gene: TRBD1
len: 16
CDR3nt: TGTGCCAGCAGCCATCCCGGGACAGGGGCCTACAATGAGCAGTTCTTC
CDR3aa: CASSHPGTGAYNEQFF

v_gene: TRBV24-1
abundance: -
j_gene: TRBJ2-1
d_gene: TRBD2
len: 16
CDR3nt: TGTGCCACCAGCGATAGGACTAGCGGGAAATACAATGAGCAGTTCTTC
CDR3aa: CATSDRTSGKYNEQFF

v_gene: TRBV6-5
abundance: -
j_gene: TRBJ2-7
d_gene: -
len: 14
CDR3nt: TGTGCCACCAAAGCCACGCAAGGGTGGTACGAGCAGTACTTC
CDR3aa: CATKATQGWYEQYF

v_gene: TRBV29-1
abundance: -
j_gene: TRBJ2-5
d_gene: -
len: 13
CDR3nt: TGCAGCGTTGGTTCGCGGGAACAAGAGACCCAGTACTTC
CDR3aa: CSVGSREQETQYF

v_gene: TRBV2
abundance: -
j_gene: TRBJ2-1
d_gene: -
len: 13
CDR3nt: TGTGCCAGCGGGGGATACGTGGGCAATGAGCAGTTCTTC
CDR3aa: CASGGYVGNEQFF

v_gene: TRBV6-5
abundance: -
j_gene: TRBJ2-6
d_gene: -
len: 17
CDR3nt: TGTGCCAGCAGTTACGGCACAGGGTGGACTGGGGCCAACGTCCTGACTTTC
CDR3aa: CASSYGTGWTGANVLTF

v_gene: TRBV29-1
abundance: -
j_gene: TRBJ2-2
d_gene: TRBD2
len: 14
CDR3nt: TGCAGCGTTCCGGGACTAATGAACACCGGGGAGCTGTTTTTT
CDR3aa: CSVPGLMNTGELFF

v_gene: TRBV30
abundance: -
j_gene: TRBJ2-7
d_gene: TRBD2
len: 14
CDR3nt: TGTGCCTGGTCTAGCGGGATGCCGCCCTACGAGCAGTACTTC
CDR3aa: CAWSSGMPPYEQYF

v_gene: TRBV28
abundance: -
j_gene: TRBJ2-4
d_gene: TRBD1
len: 15
CDR3nt: TGTGCCAGCAGTTTATTTGGCAGGGGGCAAAACATTCAGTACTTC
CDR3aa: CASSLFGRGQNIQYF

v_gene: TRBV29-1
abundance: once
j_gene: TRBJ2-1
d_gene: -
len: 13
CDR3nt: TGCAGCGTTGAAGACAACCAGACCTGTGAGCAGTTCTTC
CDR3aa: CSVEDNQTCEQFF

v_gene: TRBV2
abundance: -
j_gene: TRBJ1-5
d_gene: -
len: 14
CDR3nt: TGTGCCAGCCCGAGGGCGCCTGGCAATCAGCCCCAGCATTTT
CDR3aa: CASPRAPGNQPQHF

v_gene: TRBV5-1
abundance: -
j_gene: TRBJ1-1
d_gene: -
len: 13
CDR3nt: TGCGCCAGCAGCTTGGAAGGGGGGGCCGGAGCTTTCTTT
CDR3aa: CASSLEGGAGAFF

v_gene: TRBV2
abundance: few
j_gene: TRBJ1-5
d_gene: -
len: 11
CDR3nt: TGTGCCAGCAGCGTTCAGGGGCCCCAGCATTTT
CDR3aa: CASSVQGPQHF

v_gene: TRBV27
abundance: few
j_gene: TRBJ2-7
d_gene: -
len: 13
CDR3nt: TGTGCCAGCAGTACCGGGATCTCCTACGAGCAGTACTTC
CDR3aa: CASSTGISYEQYF

v_gene: TRBV5-5
abundance: few
j_gene: TRBJ1-5
d_gene: -
len: 15
CDR3nt: TGTGCCAGCAGCTTGGACGGCCATAGCAATCAGCCCCAGCATTTT
CDR3aa: CASSLDGHSNQPQHF

v_gene: TRBV20-1
abundance: few
j_gene: TRBJ2-7
d_gene: TRBD1
len: 15
CDR3nt: TGCAGTGCTAGAGATGCGGGACAGGGGACCTACGAGCAGTACTTC
CDR3aa: CSARDAGQGTYEQYF

v_gene: TRBV5-1
abundance: -
j_gene: TRBJ2-1
d_gene: TRBD1
len: 21
CDR3nt: TGCGCCAGCAGCTTTTCACTTCGACAGGGCCCCGTTACGAGCTCCTACAATGAGCAGTTCTTC
CDR3aa: CASSFSLRQGPVTSSYNEQFF

v_gene: TRBV5-1
abundance: -
j_gene: TRBJ1-1
d_gene: -
len: 14
CDR3nt: TGCGCCAGCAGCTGGACCGGGGGGGACACTGAAGCTTTCTTT
CDR3aa: CASSWTGGDTEAFF

v_gene: TRBV18
abundance: -
j_gene: TRBJ2-5
d_gene: -
len: 14
CDR3nt: TGTGCCAGCTCACCAGCTAGTCCGCTCGAGACCCAGTACTTC
CDR3aa: CASSPASPLETQYF

v_gene: TRBV7-2
abundance: -
j_gene: TRBJ2-5
d_gene: -
len: 16
CDR3nt: TGTGCCAGCAGCTTAGGGGGCCCGGTATTCCAAGAGACCCAGTACTTC
CDR3aa: CASSLGGPVFQETQYF

v_gene: TRBV24-1
abundance: -
j_gene: TRBJ2-7
d_gene: TRBD1
len: 15
CDR3nt: TGTGCCACCAGTGATGCAATGACAGGGTCCTACGAGCAGTACTTC
CDR3aa: CATSDAMTGSYEQYF

v_gene: TRBV12-3/TRBV12-4
abundance: -
j_gene: TRBJ2-3
d_gene: TRBD2
len: 13
CDR3nt: TGTGCCAGCAGTTCCGGGACTAGCTCTACGCAGTATTTT
CDR3aa: CASSSGTSSTQYF

v_gene: TRBV20-1
abundance: few
j_gene: TRBJ2-4
d_gene: -
len: 16
CDR3nt: TGCAGTGCTGGGGGGACCGGGAGTTTAGCCAAAAACATTCAGTACTTC
CDR3aa: CSAGGTGSLAKNIQYF